What follows are 17 T cell receptor beta chains derived from one specimen sequenced in a study of cytomegalovirus exposure and HLA in healthy donors. Here immunoSEQ multiplex PCR was the method, and the copy in TCRdb shows in-frame clones only, minus some. The top ten clones hold 7.5% to 10% of a sample with fewer than 150,000 clones, about 90% of them seen once. The sequencing input was PBMCs. The receptor set was obtained from a woman between 18 and 29 years old in good health and CMV-seropositive.

The chain uses TRBV12-2 and TRBJ1-6; the DNA was not compared with TRBD1, the D call given in the table. TRBV12-2 is a pseudogene locus. The CDR3 runs 16 residues. The CDR3 DNA sequence: TGTGCAAGTCGCTTAGAGAGCGACAGGAACGATTCACCCCTCCACTTT. This gives the protein CASRLESDRNDSPLHF.

The rearrangement joins TRBV4-1 to TRBJ2-7; D is perhaps TRBD1 (5 bases). The CDR3 runs 13 residues. The V gene's germline CDR1 is MGHRA and CDR2 YSYEKL. V was trimmed by 4 bases and J by 1 base, leaving 8 bases between them. CDR3 in amino acids: CASSRRQSYEQYF. CDR3 in DNA: TGCGCCAGCAGCCGCAGACAGTCCTACGAGCAGTACTTC.

The chain has TRBV30 and TRBJ1-2; D may be TRBD1 (5 bases). Between the trimmed V and J ends, which lost 2 bases and 8 bases, there was a span of 21 bases. CDR1 GTSNPN and CDR2 SVGIG come from the germline V gene (reference sequence). CDR3 size: 15 residues. CDR3 coding DNA: TGTGCCTGGAGTCCCCCCTCGAGAAGGGGAGGCGGCTACACCTTC. Protein product: CAWSPPSRRGGGYTF.

This chain uses TRBV11-2 with TRBJ2-5; D is unresolved. Trimming took 2 bases from V and 2 from J, leaving 6 bases between them. The V gene's germline CDR1 is SGHAT and CDR2 FQNNGV. The length of the CDR3 is 13 residues. The CDR3 region is CASSLMQQETQYF. In DNA form, the CDR3 reads TGTGCCAGCAGCTTAATGCAGCAAGAGACCCAGTACTTC.

The chain recombines TRBV11-1 with TRBJ2-7, with TRBD1 as a possible D gene (5 bases). V lost 1 base to trimming and J lost 4 bases, with 5 bases between them. The germline V gene encodes CDR1 SGHAT and CDR2 FQDESV (reference sequence). CDR3 size: 12 residues. This CDR3 reads CASSLDRYEQYF. The CDR3 DNA reads TGTGCCAGCAGCTTAGACAGGTACGAGCAGTACTTC. The entire variable domain, with the rest obtained from reference TRBV11-1 and TRBJ2-7, is as follows: EAEVAQSPRYKITEKSQAVAFWCDPISGHATLYWYRQILGQGPELLVQFQDESVVDDSQLPKDRFSAERLKGVDSTLKIQPAELGDSAMYLCASSLDRYEQYFGPGTRLTVT.

The V call is TRBV7-6, the J call TRBJ2-5; 8 positions agree with TRBD1. V shed 3 bases and J 4 bases; nucleotides not matched to a gene: 1. This CDR3 is 13 amino acids long. The germline V gene encodes CDR1 SGHVS and CDR2 FNYEAQ. As DNA, the CDR3 is TGTGCCAGCAGCTTGGGACAGGTAGAGACCCAGTACTTC. This encodes CASSLGQVETQYF.

The gene calls are TRBV7-2 and TRBJ2-3, with 15 positions matching TRBD2. The germline CDR1 and CDR2 sequences are SGHTA and FQGNSA. Trimming removed 5 bases from V and 5 bases from J; junction bases left unmatched: 5. The CDR3 runs 16 residues. CDR3 amino acids: CASSPRTSGGVDTQYF. CDR3 nucleotide sequence: TGTGCCAGCAGCCCCCGGACTAGCGGGGGGGTAGATACGCAGTATTTT.

The J gene is TRBJ1-5, the V gene TRBV30, with 11 bases fitting TRBD1. The CDR3 is 18 amino acids. Germline lookup yields CDR1 GTSNPN and CDR2 SVGIG (reference sequence). V lost 0 bases and J lost 0; bases outside the gene matches: 7. This CDR3 reads CAWSVRGGTGGSNQPQHF. The CDR3 coding sequence is TGTGCCTGGAGTGTACGAGGGGGGACAGGGGGTAGCAATCAGCCCCAGCATTTT. The whole variable domain, remainder taken from reference TRBV30 and TRBJ1-5, is SQTIHQWPATLVQPVGSPLSLECTVEGTSNPNLYWYRQAAGRGLQLLFYSVGIGQISSEVPQNLSASRPQDRQFILSSKKLLLSDSGFYLCAWSVRGGTGGSNQPQHFGDGTRLSIL.

CDR3 amino acids: CASSYQGNGYTF. DNA for the CDR3: TGTGCCAGCAGTTACCAGGGTAATGGCTACACCTTC. This chain connects TRBV6-6 to TRBJ1-2, with TRBD1 as a possible D gene (5 bases). The CDR3 is 12 amino acids. Looked up from germline, CDR1 is MNHNY and CDR2 is SVGAGI (reference sequence). Trimming pared 2 bases from V and 6 bases from J, leaving 7 bases between.

The chain is built from TRBV9 and TRBJ2-3; possibly TRBD1 for D (6 bases). There are 14 residues in the CDR3. Between the trimmed V and J ends, which lost 0 bases and 1 base, there was a span of 6 bases. The germline V gene has CDR1 SGDLS and CDR2 YYNGEE. The CDR3 sequence: CASSVEGGTDTQYF. The CDR3 coding sequence is TGTGCCAGCAGCGTAGAGGGGGGCACAGATACGCAGTATTTT.

The chain couples TRBV9 to TRBJ2-3; D unclear. The CDR3 sequence is 12 residues long. The V end lost 4 bases, the J end lost 6 bases, and 9 bases lay between the germline ends. The V gene's germline CDR1 is SGDLS and CDR2 YYNGEE. Here the CDR3 DNA reads TGTGCCAGCAGCTCAATCGGGGATACGCAGTATTTT. Translating gives CASSSIGDTQYF.

V gene TRBV7-9 combines with J gene TRBJ1-3; D ambiguous. Germline V gives CDR1 SEHNR, CDR2 FQNEAQ (reference sequence). The V end lost 5 bases, the J end lost 3 bases, and 14 bases lay between the germline ends. There are 15 residues in the CDR3. This CDR3 is CASSGSRYRGNTIYF. The CDR3 coding sequence is TGTGCCAGCAGCGGTAGCCGTTACCGTGGAAACACCATATATTTT.

The chain joins TRBV6-6 to TRBJ1-1; TRBD1 matches 8 bases. With 4 bases clipped from V and 3 bases from J, the junction kept 1 base outside the gene matches. CDR3 length: 13 residues. Germline CDR1 MNHNY, CDR2 SVGAGI (reference sequence). The CDR3 spells CASSLTGDTEAFF. In nucleotides, the CDR3 is TGTGCCAGCAGTTTGACAGGGGACACTGAAGCTTTCTTT.

The genes are TRBV27 and TRBJ1-6; 8 nucleotides line up with TRBD1. The J segment lost 9 bases and the V segment lost 5 bases, leaving 6 bases of the junction unmatched. The CDR3 is 14 residues long. Germline values: CDR1 MNHEY, CDR2 SMNVEV (reference sequence). As DNA, the CDR3 is TGTGCCAGCAGTCCGCGGACAGGGAGTTCACCCCTCCACTTT. Protein sequence: CASSPRTGSSPLHF.

V usage is TRBV7-2 and J usage is TRBJ2-7, with 10 nucleotides matching TRBD2. Germline V CDR1 and CDR2: SGHTA, FQGNSA. The CDR3 sequence is 15 residues long. Unmatched junction bases numbered 8, after V lost 6 bases and J lost 3 bases. CDR3 amino acids: CASRSGLAAVYEQYF. CDR3 nucleotides: TGTGCCAGCAGATCAGGACTAGCGGCAGTCTACGAGCAGTACTTC. The entire variable domain, with the rest obtained from reference TRBV7-2 and TRBJ2-7, is as follows: GAGVSQSPSNKVTEKGKDVELRCDPISGHTALYWYRQSLGQGLEFLIYFQGNSAPDKSGLPSDRFSAERTGGSVSTLTIQRTQQEDSAVYLCASRSGLAAVYEQYFGPGTRLTVT.

Regarding this clone: Other DNA sequences of this sample code for an identical CDR3. The chain combines TRBV18 with TRBJ2-3, with D possibly matching TRBD1 (5 bases). Germline V gene sequence: CDR1 KGHSH, CDR2 LQKENI. The CDR3 spans 14 residues. V dropped 2 bases and J dropped 0 bases, with 6 bases sitting between them. The CDR3 coding sequence is TGTGCCAGCTCACCAAGGGGAAGCACAGATACGCAGTATTTT. Amino acids: CASSPRGSTDTQYF.

The J gene is TRBJ2-3, the V gene TRBV9; no clear D. The CDR3 sequence is 14 residues long. Germline V gene data show CDR1 as SGDLS and CDR2 as YYNGEE. Trimming cost V 0 bases and J 6 bases, with 11 bases left between them. CDR3 nucleotide sequence: TGTGCCAGCAGCGTAGGGGCCAAACCTGATACGCAGTATTTT. Translation: CASSVGAKPDTQYF.